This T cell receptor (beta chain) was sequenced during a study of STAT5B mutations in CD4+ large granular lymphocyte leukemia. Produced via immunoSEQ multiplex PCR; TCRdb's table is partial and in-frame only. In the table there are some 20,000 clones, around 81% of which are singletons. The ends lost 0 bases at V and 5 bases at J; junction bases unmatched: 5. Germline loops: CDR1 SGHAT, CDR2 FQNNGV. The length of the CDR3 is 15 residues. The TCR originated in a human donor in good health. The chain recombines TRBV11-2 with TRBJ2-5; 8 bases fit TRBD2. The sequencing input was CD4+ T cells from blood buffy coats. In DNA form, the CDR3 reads TGTGCCAGCAGCTTAGACGGGGGGGCAGCGGAGACCCAGTACTTC. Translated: CASSLDGGAAETQYF.